This TCR beta chain was profiled in a study of spatial heterogeneity in lung cancer. The wider study: In cases with available follow-up PBMC samples, these were sequenced at a median of approximately 2 years after resection. Study-wide results and caveats: Blood contained ubiquitous expanded tumor TCRs more at resection than at follow-up.

Trimming cost V 0 bases and J 2 bases, with 11 bases left between them. This CDR3 is 15 amino acids long. From germline, CDR1 is SGDLS and CDR2 YYNGEE. TCRdb itself ran the 5' RACE reads through MiXCR, one entry per CDR3 protein. Here the sample spans about 110,000 distinct CDR3 sequences, about a tenth being singletons. On this clonotype itself: Its antigen is unidentified.

Documented time point: blood at routine non-recurrence follow-up after resection. No cell sorting; template was whole RNA from tumor, lung tissue or PBMC. The sample was PBMCs, taken at follow-up. The chain joins TRBV9 to TRBJ1-2; D may be TRBD1 (6 bases). The TCR comes from a female donor with early-stage non-small cell lung cancer. As DNA, the CDR3 is TGTGCCAGCAGCGTAGAAGCAGGGGCGAACTATGGCTACACCTTC. Amino acids: CASSVEAGANYGYTF.